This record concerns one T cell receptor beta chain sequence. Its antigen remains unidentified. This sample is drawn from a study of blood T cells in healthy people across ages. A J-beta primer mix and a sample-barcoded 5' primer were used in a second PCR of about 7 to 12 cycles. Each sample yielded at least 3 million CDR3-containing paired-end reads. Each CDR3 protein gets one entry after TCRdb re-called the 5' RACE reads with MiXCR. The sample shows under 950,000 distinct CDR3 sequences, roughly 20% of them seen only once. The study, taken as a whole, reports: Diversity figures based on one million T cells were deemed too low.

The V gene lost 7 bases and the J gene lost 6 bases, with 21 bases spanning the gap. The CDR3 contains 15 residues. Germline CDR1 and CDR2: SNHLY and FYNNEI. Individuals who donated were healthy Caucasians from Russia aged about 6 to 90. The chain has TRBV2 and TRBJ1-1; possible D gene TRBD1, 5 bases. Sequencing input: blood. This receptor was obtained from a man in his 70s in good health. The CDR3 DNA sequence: TGTGCCAGCAACGACCAGGGCCTTAAGGACGCTGAAGCTTTCTTT. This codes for CASNDQGLKDAEAFF.